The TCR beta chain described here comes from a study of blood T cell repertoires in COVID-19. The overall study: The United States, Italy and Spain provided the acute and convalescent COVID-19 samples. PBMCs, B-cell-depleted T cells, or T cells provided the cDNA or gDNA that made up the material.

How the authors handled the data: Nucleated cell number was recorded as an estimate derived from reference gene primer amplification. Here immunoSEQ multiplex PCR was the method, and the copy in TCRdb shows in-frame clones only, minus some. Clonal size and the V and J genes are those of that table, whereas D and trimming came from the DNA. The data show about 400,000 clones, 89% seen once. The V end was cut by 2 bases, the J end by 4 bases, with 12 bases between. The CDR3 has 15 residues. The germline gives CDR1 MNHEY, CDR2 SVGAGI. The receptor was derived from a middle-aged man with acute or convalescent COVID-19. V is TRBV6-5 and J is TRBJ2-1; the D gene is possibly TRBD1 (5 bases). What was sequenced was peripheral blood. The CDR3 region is CASSYTFDRYNEQFF. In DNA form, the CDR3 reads TGTGCCAGCAGTTACACTTTCGACAGATACAATGAGCAGTTCTTC.